This T cell receptor (beta chain) was profiled in a study of cytomegalovirus exposure and HLA in healthy donors. In the study overall: Genotyping of some 400 donors showed that approximately 83% belonged to the Caucasian-associated ancestry cluster.

As regards this clone: The target antigen is unknown.

PCR involved 60 Vbeta and 13 Jbeta primers. Produced via immunoSEQ multiplex PCR; TCRdb's table is partial and in-frame only. Among about 110,000 clones, around 71% were seen once, and the ten largest hold about 0.8%. This CDR3 is 15 amino acids long. Study outcomes and limitations: High sensitivity and specificity were reportedly achieved when the classifier diagnosed cytomegalovirus status. In presence/absence analyses, roughly uniform sequencing depth across donors was assumed.

The chain joins TRBV21-1 to TRBJ2-7; no DNA check was done on the table's D call, TRBD2. TRBV21-1 is given as a pseudogene. What was sequenced was PBMCs. The sequence was obtained from a boy between 5 and 17 years old in good health and CMV-seronegative. CDR3 nucleotide sequence: TGTGCCAGCAGCAGATCAGCGTGTACCTCCTACGAGCAGTACTTC. Its translation is CASSRSACTSYEQYF.